One and the same sample provided the 2 T cell receptor beta chains below, sequenced in a study of graft-versus-host responses after intestinal transplantation. Their antigens remain unidentified. Using immunoSEQ multiplex PCR, the repertoire was profiled, and TCRdb retains in-frame clones only, with some absent. The profile shows about 100,000 clones, about 90% of them singletons. Sequencing was performed on unstimulated CD4+ T cells sorted from spleen or lymph node cells, taken before intestinal transplant. All receptors come from a human donor who received an intestinal transplant.

This clone was seen a few times. The CDR3 region has the DNA TGTGCCAGCAGTGAAAATAGCGGGGGGAAGGAGACCCAGTACTTC. Its protein product is CASSENSGGKETQYF. The V call is TRBV2, the J call TRBJ2-5, with TRBD2 matching over 10 bases. Germline CDR1 reads SNHLY; CDR2 reads FYNNEI. The CDR3 totals 15 residues. With V trimmed by 2 bases and J by 5 bases, 5 bases remained unmatched.

The chain employs TRBV6-1 and TRBJ2-6, with D perhaps assigned TRBD1 or TRBD2 (7 bases each). Trimming stripped 4 bases from V and 6 bases from J, with 13 bases between. This CDR3 spans 15 amino acids. Per germline, CDR1 MNHNS and CDR2 SASEGT. CDR3 sequence: CASSAAGGEANVLTF. In DNA, the CDR3 is TGTGCCAGCAGTGCAGCAGGGGGGGAGGCCAACGTCCTGACTTTC.